The entry that follows covers one T cell receptor beta chain sequence. The data were produced by immunoSEQ multiplex PCR, yet TCRdb's version contains in-frame clones alone and is incomplete. Of approximately 93,000 clones in the sample, 75% to 95% were seen once. The CDR3 runs to 14 residues. Trimming took off 3 bases at V and 7 bases at J, with 13 bases between the two ends. The germline V gene has CDR1 SGHRS and CDR2 YFSETQ. The data were obtained in a study of T cell changes during pregnancy in multiple sclerosis. The sequencing here drew on peripheral blood, taken before pregnancy. The chain employs TRBV5-1 and TRBJ1-4; TRBD1 might be the D (5 bases). This TCR came from a female donor with multiple sclerosis, enrolled in a pregnancy study. The CDR3 DNA reads TGCGCCAGCAGCTATAGGGGACTAGGTGAAAAACTGTTTTTT. Its translation is CASSYRGLGEKLFF.